This passage covers 10 T cell receptor beta chains from one sample sequenced in a study of Graves' ophthalmopathy and Graves' hyperthyroidism (dated by TCRdb to about 2018). The sample was run on an Illumina HiSeq 2000. For repertoire sequencing, the TCR beta CDR3 regions were amplified from RNA transcripts. HTBI primers and the Qiagen OneStep RT-PCR kit were used in a first-round RT-PCR, which was followed by a second-round multiplex PCR, size selection and purification. The public reads were reanalyzed by TCRdb: fastp trimming at Q25, MiXCR alignment, in-frame beta chains only. Duplicate CDR3 protein sequences are folded into a single record with the most common DNA and genes. The sample includes some 1.1 million distinct CDR3 sequences, with 35% to 40% observed a single time. The ten largest account for 11% of the sample. Sequencing was performed on peripheral blood or thyroid tissue (not recorded which). Receptors originate from an adult man with Graves' hyperthyroidism.

The CDR3 DNA is TGTGCCAGCAGCTTAGCTAGCGGGGGGGATCAAGAGACCCAGTACTTC. Amino acid sequence: CASSLASGGDQETQYF. V is TRBV7-4 and J is TRBJ2-5; TRBD2 matches 11 bases. V was clipped by 0 bases and J by 2 bases; unmatched bases: 2. Germline V gene lookup returns CDR1 SGHVT and CDR2 SQSDAQ. The CDR3 contains 16 residues. The variable domain in full, completed from reference TRBV7-4 and TRBJ2-5, reads GAGVSQSPRYKVAKRGRDVALRCDSISGHVTLYWYRQTLGQGSEVLTYSQSDAQRDKSGRPSGRFSAERPERSVSTLKIQRTEQGDSAVYLCASSLASGGDQETQYFGPGTRLLVL.

This clonotype was observed a handful of times. V and J are TRBV12-3 or TRBV12-4 and TRBJ1-4; no clear D. V dropped 0 bases and J dropped 8 bases, with 16 bases sitting between them. This CDR3 comprises 16 residues. The DNA for the CDR3 is TGTGCCAGCAGTTTAGCGCTTGGGCCGGTGGGGGAAAAACTGTTTTTT. Its translation: CASSLALGPVGEKLFF.

Turning to this clonotype: A read error may be the cause here, since a much bigger clone is one base away. The CDR3 DNA is TGCACCAGCAGCTTTCAGGGGAACCTCGTTAATTCACCCCTCCACTTT. Translation: CTSSFQGNLVNSPLHF. The chain links TRBV5-1 to TRBJ1-6, with D maybe TRBD1 (6 bases). From germline, CDR1 is SGHRS and CDR2 YFSETQ. The CDR3 is 16 amino acids. Full variable domain (missing parts from reference TRBV5-1 and TRBJ1-6): KAGVTQTPRYLIKTRGQQVTLSCSPISGHRSVSWYQQTPGQGLQFLFEYFSETQRNKGNFPGRFSGRQFSNSRSEMNVSTLELGDSALYLCTSSFQGNLVNSPLHFGNGTRLTVT.

The chain links TRBV15 to TRBJ1-6; D remains ambiguous. The CDR3 loop spans 17 amino acids. Germline V gives CDR1 LNHNV, CDR2 YYDKDF (reference sequence). V gave up 3 bases and J gave up 10 bases, with 22 bases separating them. The CDR3 nucleotides read TGTGCCACCAGCAGGGAACCGCAAAGACGGAACGAGTCACCCCTCCACTTT. Translated, it gives CATSREPQRRNESPLHF.

This clonotype was found many times. The chain is built from TRBV7-9 and TRBJ1-2, with D maybe TRBD1 (6 bases). This CDR3 spans 15 amino acids. Trimming took off 4 bases at V and 8 bases at J, with 20 bases between the two ends. CDR1 is SEHNR, CDR2 FQNEAQ, per germline (reference sequence). Here the CDR3 DNA reads TGTGCCAGCAGCTCTCGGACAGCCGGGAGGTACGGCTACACCTTC. This translates into CASSSRTAGRYGYTF.

The chain is built from TRBV19 and TRBJ2-2; 7 nucleotides agree with TRBD2. Germline V gives CDR1 LNHDA, CDR2 SQIVND (reference sequence). This CDR3 comprises 16 residues. V lost 0 bases to trimming and J lost 7 bases; unmatched junction nucleotides: 8. CDR3 in DNA: TGTGCCAGTAGTATAGATGAGGGCGGGAGTGACGGGGAGCTGTTTTTT. Amino acids: CASSIDEGGSDGELFF.

There are a few counts of this clonotype. This sequence joins TRBV5-4 and TRBJ2-2; unclear D gene. The CDR3 length is 14 residues. V was pared by 5 bases and J by 0 bases, with 8 bases between. CDR1 and CDR2 from the germline V gene are SGHNT and YYREEE (reference sequence). The CDR3 is CASSSYANTGELFF. The CDR3 bases are TGTGCCAGCAGTTCTTACGCGAACACCGGGGAGCTGTTTTTT.

This clonotype was picked up many times. The chain links TRBV7-2 to TRBJ1-1; unclear D gene. V was clipped by 1 base and J by 0 bases, with 9 bases between them. Per the germline V gene, CDR1 is SGHTA and CDR2 is FQGNSA. The CDR3 runs 15 residues. CDR3 DNA: TGTGCCAGCAGCTTAGGGTGGACTGTGAACACTGAAGCTTTCTTT. As protein: CASSLGWTVNTEAFF.

This clonotype was recorded many times. V usage is TRBV7-3 and J usage is TRBJ2-2; TRBD1 might be the D (6 bases). Germline-derived CDR1 and CDR2 are SGHTA and FQGTGA. Between the trimmed V and J ends, which lost 3 bases and 2 bases, there was a span of 13 bases. This CDR3 comprises 16 residues. The CDR3 loop reads CASSFSTGRNTGELFF. The CDR3 DNA follows: TGTGCCAGCAGCTTCAGTACAGGGCGCAACACCGGGGAGCTGTTTTTT. The variable domain in full, completed from reference TRBV7-3 and TRBJ2-2, reads GAGVSQTPSNKVTEKGKYVELRCDPISGHTALYWYRQSLGQGPEFLIYFQGTGAADDSGLPNDRFFAVRPEGSVSTLKIQRTERGDSAVYLCASSFSTGRNTGELFFGEGSRLTVL.

The chain is built from TRBV7-9 and TRBJ2-7; D is uncertain. The germline CDR1 and CDR2 sequences are SEHNR and FQNEAQ (reference sequence). The CDR3 runs to 13 residues. The V end was cut by 5 bases, the J end by 9 bases, with 17 bases between. The CDR3 loop reads CASSQDPSGRQYF. DNA for the CDR3: TGTGCCAGCAGCCAAGATCCCTCGGGTAGGCAGTACTTC.